This entry is about one TCR beta chain. Its antigen is still unknown. TCRdb's copy holds only in-frame clones and misses some; the assay was immunoSEQ multiplex PCR. Of roughly 120,000 clones listed, around 90% were seen once; the top ten hold approximately 8.4%. This record belongs to a study of T cell responses to AZD1222 COVID-19 vaccine. Whole-study results and caveats: The donors showed a predominance of white British ancestry and of females, with possible underestimation of clonal diversity.

The V gene end was trimmed by 4 bases and the J gene end by 1 base; junction bases not matched to a gene: 4. The CDR3 has 16 residues. The germline gives CDR1 SGDLS, CDR2 YYNGEE. The gene calls are TRBV9 and TRBJ2-3, with 12 bases matching TRBD2. Material: peripheral blood, obtained on day 0 of AZD1222 vaccination. The source is an adult in good health. The CDR3 is CASSSTSGSGTDTQYF. The CDR3 nucleotides read TGTGCCAGCAGCTCGACTAGCGGGAGTGGCACAGATACGCAGTATTTT.